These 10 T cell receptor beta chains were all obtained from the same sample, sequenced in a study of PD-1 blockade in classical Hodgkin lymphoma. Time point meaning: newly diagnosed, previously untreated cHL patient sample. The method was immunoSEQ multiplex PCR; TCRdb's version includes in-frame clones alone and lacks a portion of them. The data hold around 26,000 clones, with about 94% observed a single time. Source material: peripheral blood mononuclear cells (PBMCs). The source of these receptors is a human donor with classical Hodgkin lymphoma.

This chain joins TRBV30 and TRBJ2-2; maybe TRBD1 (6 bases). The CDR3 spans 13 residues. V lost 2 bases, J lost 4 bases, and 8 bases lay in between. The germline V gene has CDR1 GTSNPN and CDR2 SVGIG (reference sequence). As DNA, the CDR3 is TGTGCCTGGAGTTACAGGGTCACCGGGGAGCTGTTTTTT. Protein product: CAWSYRVTGELFF.

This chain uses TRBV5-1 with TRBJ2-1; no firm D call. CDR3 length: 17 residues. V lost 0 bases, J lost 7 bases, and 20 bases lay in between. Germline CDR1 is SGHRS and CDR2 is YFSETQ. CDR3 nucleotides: TGCGCCAGCAGCTTGGCCGGTGGGGTGGGGTCGGTAAATGAGCAGTTCTTC. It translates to CASSLAGGVGSVNEQFF.

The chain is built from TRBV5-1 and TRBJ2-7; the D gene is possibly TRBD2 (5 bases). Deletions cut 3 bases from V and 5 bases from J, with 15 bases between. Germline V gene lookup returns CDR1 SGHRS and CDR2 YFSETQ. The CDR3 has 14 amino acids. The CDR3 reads CASSSTTLRDEQYF. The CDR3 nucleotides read TGCGCCAGCAGCTCTACCACCCTGAGGGACGAGCAGTACTTC. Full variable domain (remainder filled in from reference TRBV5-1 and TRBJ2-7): KAGVTQTPRYLIKTRGQQVTLSCSPISGHRSVSWYQQTPGQGLQFLFEYFSETQRNKGNFPGRFSGRQFSNSRSEMNVSTLELGDSALYLCASSSTTLRDEQYFGPGTRLTVT.

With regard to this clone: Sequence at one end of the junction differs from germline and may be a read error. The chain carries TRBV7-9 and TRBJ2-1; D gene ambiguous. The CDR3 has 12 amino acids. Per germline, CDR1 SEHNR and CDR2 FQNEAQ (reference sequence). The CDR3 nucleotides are TGTGCCAGCAGATTAGCAATCCATGAGCAGTTCTTC. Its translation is CASRLAIHEQFF.

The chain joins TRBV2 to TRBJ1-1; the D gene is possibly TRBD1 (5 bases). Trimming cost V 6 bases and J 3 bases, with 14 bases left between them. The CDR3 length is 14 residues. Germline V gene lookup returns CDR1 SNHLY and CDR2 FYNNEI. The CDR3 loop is CASRPFTGYTEAFF. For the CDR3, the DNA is TGTGCCAGCAGGCCCTTCACAGGTTACACTGAAGCTTTCTTT.

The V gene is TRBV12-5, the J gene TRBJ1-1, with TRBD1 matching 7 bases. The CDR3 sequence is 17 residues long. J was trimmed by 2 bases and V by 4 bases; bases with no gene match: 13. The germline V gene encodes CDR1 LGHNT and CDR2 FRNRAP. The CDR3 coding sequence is TGTGCTAGTGGTTCTCAAAATTCCGGGACAGCAAACACTGAAGCTTTCTTT. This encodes CASGSQNSGTANTEAFF.

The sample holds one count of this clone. The CDR3 DNA is TGTGCCACGTCAATTGCGAGGAACGGGGAGCTGTTTTTT. Translating gives CATSIARNGELFF. V gene TRBV19 combines with J gene TRBJ2-2; D is undetermined. Trimming removed 10 bases from V and 7 bases from J, with 16 bases in between. The CDR3 covers 13 residues. Germline-derived CDR1 and CDR2 are LNHDA and SQIVND (reference sequence).

DNA of the CDR3: TGCGCCGCTGGTCCTAGCGGAACCTACGAGCAGTACTTC. Protein product: CAAGPSGTYEQYF. The chain carries TRBV4-1 and TRBJ2-7; 7 bases match TRBD2. The V and J ends lost 11 bases and 2 bases, in that order; junction bases with no gene match: 9. Germline V lookup: CDR1 MGHRA, CDR2 YSYEKL. This CDR3 contains 13 residues.

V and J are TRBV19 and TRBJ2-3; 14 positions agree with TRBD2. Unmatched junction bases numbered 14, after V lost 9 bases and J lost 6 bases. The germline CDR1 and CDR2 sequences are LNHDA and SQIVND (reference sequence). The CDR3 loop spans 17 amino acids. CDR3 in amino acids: CASPTLTSGRAEDTQYF. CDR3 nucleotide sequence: TGTGCCAGCCCGACCCTGACTAGCGGGAGGGCCGAGGATACGCAGTATTTT. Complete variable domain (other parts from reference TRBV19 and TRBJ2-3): DGGITQSPKYLFRKEGQNVTLSCEQNLNHDAMYWYRQDPGQGLRLIYYSQIVNDFQKGDIAEGYSVSREKKESFPLTVTSAQKNPTAFYLCASPTLTSGRAEDTQYFGPGTRLTVL.

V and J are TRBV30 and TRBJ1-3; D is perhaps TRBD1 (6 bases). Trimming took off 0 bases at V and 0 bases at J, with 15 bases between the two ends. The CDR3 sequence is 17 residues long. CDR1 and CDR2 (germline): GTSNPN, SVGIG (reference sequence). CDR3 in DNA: TGTGCCTGGAGTGTCCGGGGAGGGGGAAGCTCTGGAAACACCATATATTTT. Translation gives CAWSVRGGGSSGNTIYF.